The text below deals with one T cell receptor beta chain. Its specificity is not known. The CDR3 covers 16 residues. The V gene's germline CDR1 is MGHRA and CDR2 YSYEKL. V was pared by 3 bases and J by 1 base, with 8 bases of the junction left unmatched. This entry comes from a study of T cells after posttransplantation cyclophosphamide. Study-level findings and limits: Recipient CMV seropositivity and CMV reactivation strongly tracked TRB clonality. Later post-transplant blood repertoires were often dominated by donor CD8+ memory clones. Skin or GI-infiltrating T cells shared few TRB sequences with blood.

Busulfan-fludarabine conditioning, marrow transplant, and cyclophosphamide on days +3 and +4 were administered. Repertoires were generated with immunoSEQ multiplex PCR, while TCRdb's copy carries only in-frame clones and drops some. The sample lists about 40,000 clones, 90% occurring once. Sequenced here: PBMCs, sampled roughly 60 days after allogeneic stem cell transplant with posttransplant cyclophosphamide. This TCR was recovered from a male patient between 60 and 69 years old who received an allogeneic stem cell transplant from a related donor and was CMV-positive. Among the T cells, some may be from the graft donor. J is TRBJ1-2 and V is TRBV4-1; the match to TRBD1 covers 7 bases. CDR3 in DNA: TGCGCCAGCAGCCACGCACGACAGGGCCATAACTATGGCTACACCTTC. Amino acid sequence: CASSHARQGHNYGYTF.